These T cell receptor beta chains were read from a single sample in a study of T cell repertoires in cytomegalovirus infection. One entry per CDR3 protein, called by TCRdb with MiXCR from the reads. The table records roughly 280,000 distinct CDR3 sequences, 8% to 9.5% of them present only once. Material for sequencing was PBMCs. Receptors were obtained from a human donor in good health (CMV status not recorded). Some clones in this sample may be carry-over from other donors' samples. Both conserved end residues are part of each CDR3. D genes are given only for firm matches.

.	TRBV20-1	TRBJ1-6	CSASRGDSYNSPLHF
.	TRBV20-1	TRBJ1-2	CSAPTPEGVYGYTF
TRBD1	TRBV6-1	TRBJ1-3	CASRRQGTGNTIYF
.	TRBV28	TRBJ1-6	CASSSAGTYNSPLHF
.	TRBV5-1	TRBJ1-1	CASSLGAGRGTRRMNTEAFF
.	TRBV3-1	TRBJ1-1	CASSRTDEAFF
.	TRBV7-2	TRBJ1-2	CASMTQGGDGYTF
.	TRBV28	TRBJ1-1	CASSLRREAFF
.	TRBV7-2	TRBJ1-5	CASSLDSGGNQPQHF
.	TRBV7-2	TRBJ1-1	CASSGQMLTEAFF
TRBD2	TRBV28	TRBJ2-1	CASSLPWTSGLYNEQFF
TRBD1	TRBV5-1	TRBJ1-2	CASGGQGHDGYTF
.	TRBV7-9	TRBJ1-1	CASSLGVMTEAFF
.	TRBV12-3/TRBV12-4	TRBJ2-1	CASSLRAGISYNEQFF
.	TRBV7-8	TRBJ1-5	CASSLGTAINQPQHF
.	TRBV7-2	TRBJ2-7	CASSFGSYEQYF
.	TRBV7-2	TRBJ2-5	CASSLTRRETQYF
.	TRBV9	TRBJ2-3	CASSVNPKDTQYF
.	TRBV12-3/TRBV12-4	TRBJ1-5	CASTLQGQPQHF
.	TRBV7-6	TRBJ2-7	CASSLAAGARLYEQYF
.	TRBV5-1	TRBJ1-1	CASSLTDTSMNTEAFF
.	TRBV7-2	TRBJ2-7	CASSPGHTTYEQYF
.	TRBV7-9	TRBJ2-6	CASSVGVLTF
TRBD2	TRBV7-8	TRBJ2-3	CASSLAGTSGRGTDTQYF
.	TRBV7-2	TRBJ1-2	CASSLERTSVGYTF
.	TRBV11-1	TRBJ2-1	CASSRLANEQFF
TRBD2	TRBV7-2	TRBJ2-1	CASSLLRTSGYNEQFF
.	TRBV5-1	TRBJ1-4	CASSLVDRHEKLFF
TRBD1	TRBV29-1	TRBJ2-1	CSVHRDRGNEQFF
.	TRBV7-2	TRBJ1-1	CASSLLRWGFPTEAFF
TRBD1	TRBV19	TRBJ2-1	CASGQGARYNEQFF
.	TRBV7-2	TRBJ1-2	CASASTDNYGYTF
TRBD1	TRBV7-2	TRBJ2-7	CASSPGQVSYEQYF
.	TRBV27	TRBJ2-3	CASSFLGGGRPFTDTQYF
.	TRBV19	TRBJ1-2	CASSIETVVRDGYTF
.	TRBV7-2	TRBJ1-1	CASSPSLRVNTEAFF
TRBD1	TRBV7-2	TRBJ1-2	CASSLVGTEPNYGYTF
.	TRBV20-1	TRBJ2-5	CSARGNPETQYF